The 32 T cell receptor beta chains listed next were all sequenced from one sample in a study of OX40 agonist ivuxolimab in advanced cancers. Only in-frame clones appear in the TCRdb table, and some are missing; sequencing was by immunoSEQ multiplex PCR. This table holds 40,000 or so clones, roughly 90% found once. Source: CD4+ or CD8+ T cells sorted from blood, taken in a trial of the OX40 agonist ivuxolimab. Source of these receptors: an adult with an advanced solid tumor such as melanoma, head and neck, liver or kidney cancer.

This clone is labeled as medium-sized. The chain is built from TRBV7-9 and TRBJ2-7, with D possibly TRBD2 on 6 matching bases. Per germline, CDR1 SEHNR and CDR2 FQNEAQ (reference sequence). Trimming stripped 5 bases from V and 0 bases from J, with 11 bases between. The CDR3 is 14 amino acids. CDR3 sequence: CASSPGDSSYEQYF. CDR3 in DNA: TGTGCCAGCAGCCCGGGGGATAGCTCCTACGAGCAGTACTTC.

The chain employs TRBV5-8 and TRBJ1-4; possibly TRBD1 for D (6 bases). Per germline, CDR1 SGHTS and CDR2 YDEGEE. This CDR3 has 16 residues. V shed 3 bases and J shed 4 bases, with 16 bases lying between them. The CDR3 nucleotides are TGTGCCAGCAGCTCGGTATCTTCAGGGGTTAATGAAAAACTGTTTTTT. Its protein is CASSSVSSGVNEKLFF.

The chain employs TRBV6-6 and TRBJ2-2; D is uncertain. V was trimmed by 4 bases and J by 2 bases, leaving 8 bases between them. The CDR3 has 14 amino acids. Germline CDR1 MNHNY, CDR2 SVGAGI (reference sequence). CDR3 coding DNA: TGTGCCAGCAGTTTTGACTCTAACACCGGGGAGCTGTTTTTT. This translates into CASSFDSNTGELFF.

V gene TRBV2 combines with J gene TRBJ2-7, with TRBD1 as a possible D gene (5 bases). Germline V gene lookup returns CDR1 SNHLY and CDR2 FYNNEI. CDR3 length: 12 residues. V dropped 8 bases and J dropped 2 bases, with 10 bases sitting between them. CDR3 amino acids: CASHRNTYEQYF. The CDR3 DNA follows: TGTGCCAGCCACAGGAACACCTACGAGCAGTACTTC.

This chain joins TRBV6-6 and TRBJ2-7; 8 nucleotides agree with TRBD1. Trimming at V came to 5 bases and at J to 0 bases, leaving 6 bases not matched to a gene. CDR1 and CDR2 (germline): MNHNY, SVGAGI (reference sequence). The CDR3 extends over 15 amino acids. CDR3 region: CASSPRQGNSYEQYF. The CDR3 DNA follows: TGTGCCAGCAGTCCCCGACAGGGGAACTCCTACGAGCAGTACTTC.

The chain joins TRBV30 to TRBJ2-2; D is uncertain. The germline CDR1 and CDR2 sequences are GTSNPN and SVGIG (reference sequence). The CDR3 runs 13 residues. The V end was cut by 4 bases, the J end by 1 base, with 7 bases between. CDR3 DNA: TGTGCCTGGAATGACGGGAACACCGGGGAGCTGTTTTTT. Translation: CAWNDGNTGELFF.

CDR3 protein: CASSPPTSTQGTQYF. CDR3 DNA sequence: TGTGCCAGCAGCCCACCGACTAGCACCCAGGGGACGCAGTATTTT. The chain uses TRBV4-2 and TRBJ2-3, with TRBD2 as a possible D gene (7 bases). This CDR3 contains 15 residues. The V and J ends lost 4 bases and 9 bases respectively, with 20 bases between them. Germline-derived CDR1 and CDR2 are LGHNA and YNFKEQ.

The V gene is TRBV6-5, the J gene TRBJ1-2; D perhaps matches TRBD1 (6 bases). Germline V gene data show CDR1 as MNHEY and CDR2 as SVGAGI. The CDR3 has 14 residues. V lost 5 bases to trimming and J lost 4 bases, with 14 bases between them. The CDR3 protein is CASSGVGARYGYTF. CDR3 nucleotide sequence: TGTGCCAGCAGTGGCGTGGGGGCTCGCTATGGCTACACCTTC.

The chain joins TRBV5-4 to TRBJ1-1, with D possibly TRBD1 on 5 matching bases. Trimming pared 4 bases from V and 1 base from J, leaving 14 bases between. Germline CDR1 reads SGHNT; CDR2 reads YYREEE (reference sequence). The length of the CDR3 is 15 residues. CDR3 in DNA: TGTGCCAGCAGCATTGGGGGGGGATCGAACACTGAAGCTTTCTTT. This gives the protein CASSIGGGSNTEAFF.

The chain uses TRBV5-6 and TRBJ1-5, with 9 bases that match TRBD1. Germline assignment: CDR1 SGHDT and CDR2 YYEEEE. The CDR3 covers 16 residues. Trimming removed 2 bases from V and 4 bases from J; junction bases left unmatched: 7. The CDR3 coding sequence is TGTGCCAGCAGCTTAGGGACAGGGAGTTGGAATCAGCCCCAGCATTTT. It codes for CASSLGTGSWNQPQHF. The full variable domain, completed using reference TRBV5-6 and TRBJ1-5, is DAGVTQSPTHLIKTRGQQVTLRCSPKSGHDTVSWYQQALGQGPQFIFQYYEEEERQRGNFPDRFSGHQFPNYSSELNVNALLLGDSALYLCASSLGTGSWNQPQHFGDGTRLSIL.

V and J are TRBV4-2 and TRBJ1-2; D not resolved. CDR3 size: 13 residues. Germline V gene sequence: CDR1 LGHNA, CDR2 YNFKEQ. V lost 6 bases and J lost 8, with 16 bases in between. CDR3 DNA sequence: TGTGCCAGCAGTCGTGAAAAACGGGAAGGCTACACCTTC. Its protein product is CASSREKREGYTF.

Comment on this clone: The missing conserved phenylalanine or tryptophan at the end of this CDR3 makes a read error likely. The DNA is left out, because the CDR3 cannot be placed on it with certainty; the CDR3 is given as TCRdb lists it. The chain carries TRBV21-1 and TRBJ2-3. TRBV21-1 is tagged as a pseudogene. The CDR3 has 10 amino acids, counting both end residues. Here the CDR3 reads CASSRPDQSP.

The chain is built from TRBV9 and TRBJ2-3; tentatively, D is TRBD2 (5 bases). Deletions cut 4 bases from V and 6 bases from J, with 24 bases between. Germline CDR1 reads SGDLS; CDR2 reads YYNGEE. This CDR3 region has 17 residues. The CDR3 nucleotides read TGTGCCAGCAGCTCTCAGTACGTGGGGAGCGCCGGGGATACGCAGTATTTT. Its translation: CASSSQYVGSAGDTQYF.

In DNA, the CDR3 is TGTGCCAGCAGTTACTTTGCGGGGATTTCAAACTATGGCTACACCTTC. It encodes CASSYFAGISNYGYTF. This chain connects TRBV6-5 to TRBJ1-2; D gene ambiguous. The CDR3 consists of 16 residues. Between the trimmed V and J ends, which lost 1 base and 2 bases, there was a span of 14 bases. In germline, CDR1 is MNHEY, CDR2 SVGAGI.

V is TRBV15 and J is TRBJ2-1, with 7 bases identical to TRBD1. Trimming removed 0 bases from V and 15 bases from J; junction bases left unmatched: 5. Germline-derived CDR1 and CDR2 are LNHNV and YYDKDF (reference sequence). This CDR3 contains 12 residues. CDR3 residues: CATSRDTGATFF. The CDR3 region has the DNA TGTGCCACCAGCAGAGACACAGGGGCGACGTTCTTC.

The rearrangement uses TRBV7-2 and TRBJ1-5; no definite D call. The CDR3 loop spans 16 amino acids. In germline, CDR1 is SGHTA, CDR2 FQGNSA. Trimming took off 5 bases at V and 3 bases at J, with 17 bases between the two ends. CDR3 sequence reads: CASSPGGRSNNQPQHF. CDR3 in DNA: TGTGCCAGCAGCCCGGGAGGGAGGTCTAACAATCAGCCCCAGCATTTT.

This chain uses TRBV7-2 with TRBJ1-1; possible D gene TRBD1, 6 bases. V dropped 4 bases and J dropped 10 bases, with 19 bases sitting between them. CDR1 is SGHTA and CDR2 is FQGNSA in the germline V gene. There are 14 residues in the CDR3. CDR3 bases: TGTGCCAGCAGCTACCAAGGGGGGCCCGAGGGAGCTTTCTTT. Protein product: CASSYQGGPEGAFF.

V usage is TRBV5-5 and J usage is TRBJ2-1; D possibly corresponds to TRBD1 (7 bases). The CDR3 has 17 residues. Germline V gives CDR1 SGHKS, CDR2 YYEKEE (reference sequence). Trimming removed 4 bases from V and 3 bases from J, with 20 bases in between. CDR3 bases: TGTGCCAGCAGCGGGGGGCTTTCGACAGGGAGCTACAATGAGCAGTTCTTC. Amino acid sequence: CASSGGLSTGSYNEQFF.

This clone was seen only a few times. This chain uses TRBV9 with TRBJ1-1, with D tentatively TRBD1 (5 bases). The V end was cut by 0 bases, the J end by 3 bases, with 9 bases between. Germline assignment: CDR1 SGDLS and CDR2 YYNGEE. The CDR3 consists of 14 residues. CDR3 coding DNA: TGTGCCAGCAGCGTAGGTGGCAGGGACACTGAAGCTTTCTTT. It is translated as CASSVGGRDTEAFF.

The chain joins TRBV30 to TRBJ2-3; 10 nucleotides match TRBD2. V was pared by 5 bases and J by 4 bases, with 6 bases of the junction left unmatched. CDR3 length equals 14 residues. Germline V gives CDR1 GTSNPN, CDR2 SVGIG (reference sequence). CDR3 DNA: TGTGCCTGGCGCCCGGGACTAGCGTCAGATACGCAGTATTTT. It specifies CAWRPGLASDTQYF.

The chain is built from TRBV7-6 and TRBJ2-3; D remains ambiguous. Germline V CDR1 and CDR2: SGHVS, FNYEAQ. The CDR3 extends over 16 amino acids. V lost 1 base to trimming and J lost 3 bases, with 14 bases between them. The CDR3 here is CASSLVTGDGTDTQYF. The CDR3 coding sequence is TGTGCCAGCAGCTTAGTTACTGGTGACGGGACAGATACGCAGTATTTT.

J is TRBJ1-2 and V is TRBV21-1; the table's D gene call, TRBD1, was not cross checked with the DNA. TRBV21-1 is listed as a pseudogene. This CDR3 comprises 12 residues. The CDR3 is CAGSTGSDGYTF. DNA for the CDR3: TGTGCCGGATCGACAGGGTCGGATGGCTACACCTTC.

J is TRBJ2-1 and V is TRBV6-5, with 14 bases matching TRBD2. V lost 3 bases to trimming and J lost 5 bases; unmatched junction nucleotides: 3. The CDR3 sequence is 16 residues long. The germline gives CDR1 MNHEY, CDR2 SVGAGI. CDR3 nucleotide sequence: TGTGCCAGCAGTTATGGGGGACTAGCGGGGGACAATGAGCAGTTCTTC. Amino acid sequence: CASSYGGLAGDNEQFF.

The chain has TRBV19 and TRBJ2-3; the D gene is possibly TRBD1 (5 bases). The CDR3 runs to 15 residues. Looked up from germline, CDR1 is LNHDA and CDR2 is SQIVND (reference sequence). V was cut by 3 bases and J by 2 bases, with 12 bases left in between. The CDR3 protein is CASSIGDSHTDTQYF. In nucleotides, the CDR3 is TGTGCCAGTAGTATTGGTGACAGCCACACAGATACGCAGTATTTT.

This clone was observed a single time. The chain has TRBV4-2 and TRBJ2-1; weak D call: TRBD2 (6 bases). This CDR3 region has 15 residues. Trimming removed 6 bases at V and 1 base at J, with 13 bases between. The germline CDR1 and CDR2 sequences are LGHNA and YNFKEQ. CDR3 nucleotides: TGTGCCAGCAGGAAGGAGGGGACTTCCTACAATGAGCAGTTCTTC. This gives the protein CASRKEGTSYNEQFF.

The chain links TRBV19 to TRBJ1-5, with D possibly being TRBD1 (6 bases). CDR3 size: 13 residues. V was cut by 6 bases and J by 4 bases, with 10 bases left in between. Germline values: CDR1 LNHDA, CDR2 SQIVND (reference sequence). CDR3 loop: CASSLGANQPQHF. The DNA for the CDR3 is TGTGCCAGTAGCCTGGGGGCTAATCAGCCCCAGCATTTT.

J is TRBJ2-7 and V is TRBV6-1; tentatively, D is TRBD1 or TRBD2 (5 bases each). Germline CDR1 is MNHNS and CDR2 is SASEGT. The V end lost 1 base, the J end lost 2 bases, and 27 bases lay between the germline ends. The CDR3 has 20 residues. The CDR3 spells CASSEVGIGNRRVLPYEQYF. The CDR3 DNA reads TGTGCCAGCAGTGAAGTTGGTATTGGGAACAGGCGGGTCTTACCCTACGAGCAGTACTTC.

The rearrangement uses TRBV7-2 and TRBJ1-1; D unclear. Germline V gives CDR1 SGHTA, CDR2 FQGNSA. The CDR3 has 15 residues. Trimming stripped 10 bases from V and 2 bases from J, with 20 bases between. CDR3: CATAQWAGRNTEAFF. Written as DNA, the CDR3 is TGTGCCACCGCCCAATGGGCAGGAAGAAACACTGAAGCTTTCTTT.

The J gene is TRBJ2-5, the V gene TRBV5-1; D remains ambiguous. Judging by the DNA end, TRBJ2-7 fits better; the J call may be wrong. Germline V gives CDR1 SGHRS, CDR2 YFSETQ. The length of the CDR3 is 13 residues. This chain's CDR3 is CASSRGISYEQYF. The CDR3 nucleotides are TGCGCCAGCAGCAGAGGAATCTCCTACGAGCAGTACTTC.

A few counts support this clone. The chain is built from TRBV6-1 and TRBJ1-2, with TRBD1 identical over 8 bases. V lost 4 bases, J lost 4 bases, and 8 bases stayed unmatched. CDR1 and CDR2 from the germline V gene are MNHNS and SASEGT. The CDR3 contains 15 residues. The CDR3 protein is CASSAGQGRSYGYTF. The CDR3 DNA reads TGTGCCAGCAGTGCTGGACAGGGCCGTTCCTATGGCTACACCTTC.

This clone was seen more than once but under ten times. The chain is built from TRBV18 and TRBJ1-6, with D maybe TRBD1 (5 bases). From germline, CDR1 is KGHSH and CDR2 LQKENI. The CDR3 sequence is 15 residues long. V lost 6 bases and J 7 bases, leaving 16 bases between the germline ends. The chain's CDR3 is CASSREGIRNSPLHF. The DNA for the CDR3 is TGTGCCAGCTCCCGAGAGGGGATACGGAATTCACCCCTCCACTTT.

To note about this clone: Other DNA sequences from this sample encode an identical CDR3 as well. The chain has TRBV11-3 and TRBJ2-3; either TRBD1 or TRBD2 may supply D (5 bases each). This CDR3 spans 14 amino acids. Deletions cut 5 bases from V and 2 bases from J, with 11 bases between. Germline V gives CDR1 SGHNT, CDR2 YENEEA. CDR3: CASSPRDLTDTQYF. CDR3 DNA: TGTGCCAGCAGCCCCAGGGACCTCACAGATACGCAGTATTTT.